This T cell receptor beta chain stems from a study of T cell responses to AZD1222 COVID-19 vaccine. Study conclusions and caveats: Baseline serostatus was positive in only six AZD1222 recipients. Donors skewed white British and female; clonal diversity was possibly underestimated. Of spike-specific TCRs, nearly half reportedly target regions left unmutated in variants. Spike-specific TCR breadth and depth rose after two AZD1222 doses.

Only in-frame clones appear in the TCRdb table, and some are missing; sequencing was by immunoSEQ multiplex PCR. Seen here are under 150,000 clones, approximately 85% observed once, and the top ten hold 7.9%. This clone was seen just once. Its antigen is unknown. Deletions cut 5 bases from V and 1 base from J, with 14 bases between. The CDR3 has 15 residues. The V gene's germline CDR1 is SGHTA and CDR2 FQGTGA. The chain employs TRBV7-3 and TRBJ1-1; TRBD1 is a possible D gene (5 bases). The specimen was peripheral blood, collected 28 days after the second dose of the MenACWY control vaccine. The TCR was taken from an adult who received the MenACWY meningococcal vaccine as a control. The chain's CDR3 is CASSPWDGSNTEAFF. Written as DNA, the CDR3 is TGTGCCAGCAGCCCTTGGGACGGATCGAACACTGAAGCTTTCTTT.